These 10 T cell receptor beta chains were sequenced from one sample in a study of control samples from healthy donors and cancer patients (dated by TCRdb to 2018 to 2020). Library creation used the immunoSEQ multiplex PCR assay. Entries here come from immuneACCESS through TCRdb and include only in-frame sequences with V and J called. Some clones fail to appear in such tables; in the studies checked, an unresolved V gene covers under half of the shortfall, and the cause of the remainder is unknown. This sample is represented by tens of thousands of clones; more than 85% of them were singletons. The ten largest clones take up around 1.5% of the sample. The sequenced material came from blood. These receptors were taken from a woman aged 30 to 39 in good health.

In nucleotides, the CDR3 is TGTGCCAGCTCACCGATAGGGGAGAGGACTGAAGCTTTCTTT. Its protein product is CASSPIGERTEAFF. The chain has TRBV18 and TRBJ1-1, with D perhaps matching TRBD1 (5 bases). Trimming pared 3 bases from V and 5 bases from J, leaving 13 bases between. The CDR3 is made up of 14 amino acids. Germline values: CDR1 KGHSH, CDR2 LQKENI.

This sequence joins TRBV28 and TRBJ2-7, with 12 bases that match TRBD1. The V and J ends lost 5 bases and 5 bases, in that order; junction bases with no gene match: 7. This CDR3 has 15 residues. Germline V lookup: CDR1 MDHEN, CDR2 SYDVKM. CDR3 bases: TGTGCCAGCAGTCCCACCGGGACAGGGGGCGACGAGCAGTACTTC. Residues: CASSPTGTGGDEQYF. Complete variable domain (other parts from reference TRBV28 and TRBJ2-7): DVKVTQSSRYLVKRTGEKVFLECVQDMDHENMFWYRQDPGLGLRLIYFSYDVKMKEKGDIPEGYSVSREKKERFSLILESASTNQTSMYLCASSPTGTGGDEQYFGPGTRLTVT.

V and J are TRBV4-1 and TRBJ1-5; D unclear. Trimming shortened V by 1 base and J by 0 bases, and 4 bases separated the two germline ends. Germline values: CDR1 MGHRA, CDR2 YSYEKL. CDR3 size: 14 residues. DNA for the CDR3: TGCGCCAGCAGCCAAGTCCATAGCAATCAGCCCCAGCATTTT. It translates to CASSQVHSNQPQHF.

Here the CDR3 DNA reads TGTGCCAGCAGTAAGGGGGGGGACCGAGGCTACAATGAGCAGTTCTTC. Translation: CASSKGGDRGYNEQFF. The gene calls are TRBV5-4 and TRBJ2-1; maybe TRBD2 (7 bases). CDR3 length: 16 residues. V was cut by 5 bases and J by 3 bases, with 18 bases left in between. From germline, CDR1 is SGHNT and CDR2 YYREEE (reference sequence).

This sequence joins TRBV27 and TRBJ2-3; a weak D match, TRBD1 (5 bases). From germline, CDR1 is MNHEY and CDR2 SMNVEV (reference sequence). The CDR3 totals 13 residues. With 5 bases removed from V and 10 bases from J, the gap between germline ends came to 16 bases. This CDR3 reads CASSPRQYPAQYF. In DNA form, the CDR3 reads TGTGCCAGCAGTCCCCGACAGTACCCCGCGCAGTATTTT.

In DNA form, the CDR3 reads TGTGCCAGCAGCCAGGGGGGGAACACAGATACGCAGTATTTT. Protein sequence: CASSQGGNTDTQYF. V gene TRBV3-1 (or the pseudogene TRBV3-2) combines with J gene TRBJ2-3; 7 bases agree with TRBD2. There are 14 residues in the CDR3. Per germline, CDR1 LGHDT and CDR2 YNNKEL (reference sequence). Trimming took 3 bases from V and 2 from J; bases not matched to a gene: 2.

J is TRBJ2-1 and V is TRBV11-3, with 8 positions matching TRBD2. The V gene end was trimmed by 3 bases and the J gene end by 0 bases; junction bases not matched to a gene: 1. Looked up from germline, CDR1 is SGHNT and CDR2 is YENEEA. The CDR3 is made up of 15 amino acids. CDR3 DNA: TGTGCCAGCAGCTTCGGGAGGGCCTCCTACAATGAGCAGTTCTTC. This translates into CASSFGRASYNEQFF.

The V call is TRBV2, the J call TRBJ1-6; tentative D call: TRBD1 (5 bases). V gave up 6 bases and J gave up 3 bases, with 9 bases separating them. In germline, CDR1 is SNHLY, CDR2 FYNNEI. This CDR3 has 14 residues. DNA for the CDR3: TGTGCCAGCAGGGCCGGGGGCTATAATTCACCCCTCCACTTT. Its translation is CASRAGGYNSPLHF. Full variable domain (remainder filled in from reference TRBV2 and TRBJ1-6): EPEVTQTPSHQVTQMGQEVILRCVPISNHLYFYWYRQILGQKVEFLVSFYNNEISEKSEIFDDQFSVERPDGSNFTLKIRSTKLEDSAMYFCASRAGGYNSPLHFGNGTRLTVT.

This clone was observed once. This sequence joins TRBV24-1 and TRBJ1-5; no clear D gene. CDR1 and CDR2 from the germline V gene are KGHDR and SFDVKD. The CDR3 sequence is 12 residues long. The ends were cut back, 7 bases at V and 4 bases at J, with 7 bases in the middle. Here the CDR3 DNA reads TGTGCCACCAGCGAGAATAATCAGCCCCAGCATTTT. Amino acid sequence: CATSENNQPQHF.

The V and J genes are TRBV29-1 and TRBJ2-5; tentatively, D is TRBD2 (5 bases). The germline V and J ends were trimmed by 8 bases and 0 bases, with 10 bases remaining between them. CDR3 size: 12 residues. Germline V CDR1 and CDR2: SQVTM, ANQGSEA. CDR3 in DNA: TGCAGCTCGGGATCCGACCAAGAGACCCAGTACTTC. Its translation: CSSGSDQETQYF.